This is a list of T cell receptor beta chains from one sample in a study of beta chain features in type 1 diabetes. Assay: immunoSEQ multiplex PCR; the TCRdb copy retains only in-frame clones and omits some. The table shows roughly 180,000 clones, with about an eighth occurring only once. The sequencing sample was made of central memory CD4+ T cells from blood. These receptors all stem from a woman aged 18-29 years in good health. Each CDR3 is given with its conserved first and last residue. For some rows the clone size is stated as once, few or many, or as a class when expanded; others skip it.

clone_size,v_call,j_call,cdr3_aa
-,TRBV6-5,TRBJ2-2,CASSSQTGELFF
-,TRBV28,TRBJ2-5,CASSYGLAGVKTQYF
-,TRBV29-1,TRBJ2-7,CSVTGSTSEQYF
-,TRBV18,TRBJ2-7,CASSPVSVPSYEQYF
few,TRBV6-1,TRBJ2-4,CASIPDRGLGIQYF
once,TRBV4-1,TRBJ2-5,CASSQEGGLVETQYF
-,TRBV6-5,TRBJ2-2,CASSHDFYTGELFF
many,TRBV28,TRBJ2-1,CASSSPTGNNEQFF
-,TRBV5-1,TRBJ2-5,CASSLDYAQETQYF
-,TRBV7-9,TRBJ1-3,CASSTRGGSNTIYF
once,TRBV28,TRBJ1-1,CASSFGGWSFF
-,TRBV7-6,TRBJ2-5,CASSLEASQYF
few,TRBV5-1,TRBJ2-5,CATRRDSLDQYF
-,TRBV5-4,TRBJ1-1,CASSLVQKNTEAFF
-,TRBV30,TRBJ2-5,CAWSRGGQETQYF
few,TRBV27,TRBJ2-5,CASSLKGREWETQYF
many,TRBV5-1,TRBJ2-2,CASSLSRNTGELFF
few,TRBV18,TRBJ2-7,CASSPVEGSNEQYF
-,TRBV7-9,TRBJ2-6,CASSLGDRGPGANVLTF
-,TRBV11-2,TRBJ2-1,CAAGQPKQFF